Below are 15 T cell receptor beta chains sequenced from a single sample in a study of T cell repertoires in cytomegalovirus infection. MiXCR, run by TCRdb on the reads, gives a single entry per CDR3 protein. Of 480,000 or so distinct CDR3 sequences in the sample, about 11% were seen once. The source material was PBMCs. Source of these receptors: a human donor in good health (CMV status not recorded). Some clones in this sample may be carry-over from other donors' samples.

This clonotype has ten or more counts. One end of the junction is discordant with germline, which a read error may explain. V gene TRBV7-9 combines with J gene TRBJ2-5; 12 bases line up with TRBD2. The CDR3 spans 14 residues. Germline lookup yields CDR1 SEHNR and CDR2 FQNEAQ (reference sequence). The CDR3, as DNA: TGTGCCAGCAGCCTAGCGGGAGGGGAGGAGACCCAGTACTTC. Protein sequence: CASSLAGGEETQYF.

At least ten counts were recorded for this clonotype. The chain combines TRBV7-2 with TRBJ2-3; 8 bases fit TRBD2. V dropped 5 bases and J dropped 4; count of bases not matched to a gene: 8. CDR3 length: 15 residues. CDR1 and CDR2 (germline): SGHTA, FQGNSA. In DNA form, the CDR3 reads TGTGCCAGCAGCCCCAGGACTAGCAACTCAGATACGCAGTATTTT. This codes for CASSPRTSNSDTQYF.

In its sample, this clonotype was seen a few times. The V gene is TRBV29-1, the J gene TRBJ1-2, with 9 bases fitting TRBD1. Germline V gene data show CDR1 as SQVTM and CDR2 as ANQGSEA. The CDR3 consists of 11 residues. The V gene end was trimmed by 6 bases and the J gene end by 11 bases; junction bases not matched to a gene: 7. The CDR3 loop reads CSVPKGQGYTF. The DNA for the CDR3 is TGCAGCGTCCCCAAAGGACAGGGGTACACCTTC.

The chain has TRBV12-5 and TRBJ2-5, with 10 positions matching TRBD2. The V and J ends lost 2 bases and 6 bases, in that order; junction bases with no gene match: 3. From germline, CDR1 is LGHNT and CDR2 FRNRAP. The CDR3 is 14 residues long. The CDR3, as DNA: TGTGCTAGTGGTTTGCCTAGCGGGGGTCAGACCCAGTACTTC. This codes for CASGLPSGGQTQYF.

There are a few counts of this clonotype. The V and J genes are TRBV19 and TRBJ1-5; tentative D call: TRBD1 (5 bases). V was cut by 1 base and J by 4 bases, with 11 bases left in between. The germline gives CDR1 LNHDA, CDR2 SQIVND (reference sequence). The CDR3 extends over 15 amino acids. The CDR3 sequence: CASSIVGRGNQPQHF. DNA of the CDR3: TGTGCCAGTAGTATAGTGGGGAGGGGAAATCAGCCCCAGCATTTT.

The V gene is TRBV2, the J gene TRBJ1-5; 8 nucleotides line up with TRBD1. The junction had 7 bases not matched to a gene; V was cut back by 7 bases and J by 5 bases. The CDR3 is 14 amino acids. Germline lookup yields CDR1 SNHLY and CDR2 FYNNEI. CDR3 protein: CASTWTGMDQPQHF. CDR3 in DNA: TGTGCCAGCACCTGGACAGGGATGGATCAGCCCCAGCATTTT.

This clonotype has ten or more counts. This chain connects TRBV7-8 to TRBJ2-7; D gene uncertain. CDR3 length: 11 amino acids. Trimming took off 1 base at V and 6 bases at J, with 4 bases between the two ends. Germline values: CDR1 SGHVS, CDR2 FQNEAQ. The CDR3 DNA sequence: TGTGCCAGCAGCTTAGAATTCGAGCAGTACTTC. It yields the protein CASSLEFEQYF. The full variable domain, rest sourced from reference TRBV7-8 and TRBJ2-7, is GAGVSQSPRYKVAKRGQDVALRCDPISGHVSLFWYQQALGQGPEFLTYFQNEAQLDKSGLPSDRFFAERPEGSVSTLKIQRTQQEDSAVYLCASSLEFEQYFGPGTRLTVT.

This clonotype was seen at least ten times. The chain links TRBV7-9 to TRBJ1-2; TRBD1 aligns across 9 bases. CDR1 and CDR2 (germline): SEHNR, FQNEAQ (reference sequence). The length of the CDR3 is 15 residues. The V and J ends lost 1 base and 6 bases, in that order; junction bases with no gene match: 6. Written as DNA, the CDR3 is TGTGCCAGCAGCTTAGGACAGGGGGAAGGAGATGGCTACACCTTC. It is translated as CASSLGQGEGDGYTF.

This clonotype was detected ten times or more. This rearrangement joins TRBV7-9 to TRBJ2-7; 10 nucleotides line up with TRBD2. Trimming removed 5 bases from V and 1 base from J; junction bases left unmatched: 17. The CDR3 covers 19 residues. CDR1 and CDR2 from the germline V gene are SEHNR and FQNEAQ (reference sequence). The CDR3 nucleotides are TGTGCCAGCAGCCATCCGGGACAGATATCAGCGGGAGGGTCCTACGAGCAGTACTTC. Protein sequence: CASSHPGQISAGGSYEQYF.

The chain couples TRBV10-3 to TRBJ1-3; D gene uncertain. The CDR3 sequence is 15 residues long. Per the germline V gene, CDR1 is ENHRY and CDR2 is SYGVKD. Between the trimmed V and J ends, which lost 2 bases and 0 bases, there was a span of 8 bases. The CDR3 bases are TGTGCCATCAGTGAGCTTCTTTCCTCTGGAAACACCATATATTTT. Its translation: CAISELLSSGNTIYF.

This clonotype showed up many times. The CDR3 region is CASSGDRAGITEAFF. The CDR3 bases are TGTGCCAGCAGCGGCGACAGGGCTGGTATCACTGAAGCTTTCTTT. The chain links TRBV11-2 to TRBJ1-1, with 7 bases identical to TRBD1. This CDR3 spans 15 amino acids. V trimming: 5 bases; J trimming: 4 bases; junction bases outside the gene matches: 10. Germline lookup yields CDR1 SGHAT and CDR2 FQNNGV.

This clonotype was seen at least ten times. The gene calls are TRBV29-1 and TRBJ2-1; 10 positions agree with TRBD2. V lost 4 bases and J lost 4; bases outside the gene matches: 4. The CDR3 sequence is 14 residues long. Per germline, CDR1 SQVTM and CDR2 ANQGSEA. The CDR3 DNA follows: TGCAGCGTTGTTGGACTAGCGGTGTACAATGAGCAGTTCTTC. Protein sequence: CSVVGLAVYNEQFF.

The chain links TRBV29-1 to TRBJ1-4; D gene unclear. This CDR3 has 14 amino acids. CDR1 is SQVTM and CDR2 is ANQGSEA in the germline V gene. Trimming shortened V by 7 bases and J by 2 bases, and 14 bases separated the two germline ends. In DNA, the CDR3 is TGCAGCGCCCGGACGGAATTGACTAATGAAAAACTGTTTTTT. This encodes CSARTELTNEKLFF.

This clonotype turned up a few times. The V call is TRBV2, the J call TRBJ1-5, with D unclear. Trimming took off 2 bases at V and 3 bases at J, with 8 bases between the two ends. Germline V CDR1 and CDR2: SNHLY, FYNNEI. The CDR3 sequence is 14 residues long. CDR3 loop: CASSEMANNQPQHF. DNA for the CDR3: TGTGCCAGCAGTGAAATGGCCAACAATCAGCCCCAGCATTTT.

A few counts support this clonotype. The genes are TRBV20-1 and TRBJ1-4, with D maybe TRBD1 (6 bases). V lost 3 bases and J lost 3, with 11 bases in between. Germline V gene sequence: CDR1 DFQATT, CDR2 SNEGSKA (reference sequence). The CDR3 has 14 residues. CDR3 coding DNA: TGCAGTGCTAGTAGGGACACTTCTAATGAAAAACTGTTTTTT. Protein sequence: CSASRDTSNEKLFF.